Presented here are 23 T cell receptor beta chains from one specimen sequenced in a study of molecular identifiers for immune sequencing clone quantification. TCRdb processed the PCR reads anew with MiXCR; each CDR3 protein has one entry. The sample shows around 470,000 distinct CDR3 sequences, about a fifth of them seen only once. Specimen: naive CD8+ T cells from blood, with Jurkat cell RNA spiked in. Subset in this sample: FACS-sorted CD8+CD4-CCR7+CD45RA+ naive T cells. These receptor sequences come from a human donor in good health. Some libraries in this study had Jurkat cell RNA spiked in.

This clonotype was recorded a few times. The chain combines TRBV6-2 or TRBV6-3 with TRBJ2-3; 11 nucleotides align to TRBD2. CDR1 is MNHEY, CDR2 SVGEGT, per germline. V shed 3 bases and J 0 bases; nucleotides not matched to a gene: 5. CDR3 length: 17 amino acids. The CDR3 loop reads CASSYSRLAGSTDTQYF. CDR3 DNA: TGTGCCAGCAGTTATTCCCGACTAGCGGGAAGCACAGATACGCAGTATTTT.

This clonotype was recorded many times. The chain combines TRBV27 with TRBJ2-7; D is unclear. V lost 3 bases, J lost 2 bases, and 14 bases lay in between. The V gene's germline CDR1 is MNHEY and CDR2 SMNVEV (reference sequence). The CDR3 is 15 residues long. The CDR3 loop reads CASSFRGPIAYEQYF. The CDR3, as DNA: TGTGCCAGCAGTTTTCGCGGTCCCATTGCCTACGAGCAGTACTTC.

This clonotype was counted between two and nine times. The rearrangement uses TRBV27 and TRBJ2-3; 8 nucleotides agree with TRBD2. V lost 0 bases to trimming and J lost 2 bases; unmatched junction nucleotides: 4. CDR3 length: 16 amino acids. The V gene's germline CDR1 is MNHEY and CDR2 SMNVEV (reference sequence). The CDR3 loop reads CASSLSAGAFTDTQYF. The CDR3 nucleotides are TGTGCCAGCAGTTTATCAGCGGGGGCCTTCACAGATACGCAGTATTTT.

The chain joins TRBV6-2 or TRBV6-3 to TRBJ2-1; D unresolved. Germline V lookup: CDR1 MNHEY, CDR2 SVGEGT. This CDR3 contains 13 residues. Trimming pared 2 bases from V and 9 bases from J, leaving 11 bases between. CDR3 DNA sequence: TGTGCCAGCAGTTACGTAGCTTCCGGTGAGCAGTTCTTC. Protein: CASSYVASGEQFF.

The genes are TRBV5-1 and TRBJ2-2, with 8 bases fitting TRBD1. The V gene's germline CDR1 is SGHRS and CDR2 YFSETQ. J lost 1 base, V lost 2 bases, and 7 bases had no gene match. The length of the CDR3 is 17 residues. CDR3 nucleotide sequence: TGCGCCAGCAGCTTACCGGGACAGGATGTGAACACCGGGGAGCTGTTTTTT. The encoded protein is CASSLPGQDVNTGELFF. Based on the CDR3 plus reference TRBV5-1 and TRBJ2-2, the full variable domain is KAGVTQTPRYLIKTRGQQVTLSCSPISGHRSVSWYQQTPGQGLQFLFEYFSETQRNKGNFPGRFSGRQFSNSRSEMNVSTLELGDSALYLCASSLPGQDVNTGELFFGEGSRLTVL.

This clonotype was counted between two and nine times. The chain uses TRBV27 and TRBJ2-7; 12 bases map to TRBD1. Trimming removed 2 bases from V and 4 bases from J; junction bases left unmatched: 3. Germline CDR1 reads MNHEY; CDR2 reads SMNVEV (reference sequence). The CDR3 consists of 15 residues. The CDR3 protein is CASSLGTGGRYEQYF. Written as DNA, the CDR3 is TGTGCCAGCAGTTTAGGGACAGGGGGCAGGTACGAGCAGTACTTC.

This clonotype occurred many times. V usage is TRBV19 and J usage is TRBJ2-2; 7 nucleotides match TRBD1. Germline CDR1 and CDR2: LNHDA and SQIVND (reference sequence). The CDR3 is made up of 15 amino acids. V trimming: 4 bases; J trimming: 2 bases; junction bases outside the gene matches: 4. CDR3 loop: CASSSGQANTGELFF. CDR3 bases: TGTGCCAGTAGTAGCGGACAGGCAAACACCGGGGAGCTGTTTTTT.

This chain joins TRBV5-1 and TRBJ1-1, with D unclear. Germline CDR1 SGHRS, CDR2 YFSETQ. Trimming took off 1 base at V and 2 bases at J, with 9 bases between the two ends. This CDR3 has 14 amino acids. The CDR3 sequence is CASSLRRPNTEAFF. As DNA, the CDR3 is TGCGCCAGCAGCTTGCGCAGACCAAACACTGAAGCTTTCTTT.

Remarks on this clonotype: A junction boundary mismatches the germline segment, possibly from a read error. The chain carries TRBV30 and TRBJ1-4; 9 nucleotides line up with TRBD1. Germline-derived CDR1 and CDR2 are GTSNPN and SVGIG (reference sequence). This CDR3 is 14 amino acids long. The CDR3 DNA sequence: TGTACCTGGTCCCAGGGACAGGGACCATGGAAACTGTTTTTT. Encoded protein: CTWSQGQGPWKLFF.

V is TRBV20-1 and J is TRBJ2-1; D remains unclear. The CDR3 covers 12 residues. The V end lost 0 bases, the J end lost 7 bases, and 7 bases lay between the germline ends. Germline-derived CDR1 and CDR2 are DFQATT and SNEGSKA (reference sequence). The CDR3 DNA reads TGCAGTGCTAGAGAGGATGTAAATGAGCAGTTCTTC. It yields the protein CSAREDVNEQFF.

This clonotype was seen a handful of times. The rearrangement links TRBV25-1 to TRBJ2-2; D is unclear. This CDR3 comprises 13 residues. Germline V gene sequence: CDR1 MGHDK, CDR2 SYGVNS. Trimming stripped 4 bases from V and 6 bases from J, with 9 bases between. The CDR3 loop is CASSVQSSGELFF. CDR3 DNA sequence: TGTGCCAGCAGTGTACAGTCCTCCGGGGAGCTGTTTTTT.

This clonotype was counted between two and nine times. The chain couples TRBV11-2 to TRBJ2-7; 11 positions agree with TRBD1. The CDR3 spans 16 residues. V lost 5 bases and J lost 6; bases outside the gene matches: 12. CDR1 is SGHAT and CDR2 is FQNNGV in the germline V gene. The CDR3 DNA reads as TGTGCCAGCAGCCCCCAACCCCCGGACAGGGGGCCCGAGCAGTACTTC. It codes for CASSPQPPDRGPEQYF. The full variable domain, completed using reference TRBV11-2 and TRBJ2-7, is EAGVAQSPRYKIIEKRQSVAFWCNPISGHATLYWYQQILGQGPKLLIQFQNNGVVDDSQLPKDRFSAERLKGVDSTLKIQPAKLEDSAVYLCASSPQPPDRGPEQYFGPGTRLTVT.

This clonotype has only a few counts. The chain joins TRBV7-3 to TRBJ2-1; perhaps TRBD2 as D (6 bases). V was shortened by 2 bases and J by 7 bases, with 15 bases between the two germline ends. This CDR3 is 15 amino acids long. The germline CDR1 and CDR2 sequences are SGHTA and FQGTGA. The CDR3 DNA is TGTGCCAGCAGCTTAGCCGTTGGAAGCGGGAATGAGCAGTTCTTC. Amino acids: CASSLAVGSGNEQFF.

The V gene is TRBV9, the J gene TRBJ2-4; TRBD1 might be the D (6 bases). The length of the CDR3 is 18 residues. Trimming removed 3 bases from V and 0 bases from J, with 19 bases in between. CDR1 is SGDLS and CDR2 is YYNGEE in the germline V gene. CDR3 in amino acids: CASSDAGRAGVAKNIQYF. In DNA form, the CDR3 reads TGTGCCAGCAGCGACGCAGGTAGAGCAGGGGTAGCCAAAAACATTCAGTACTTC.

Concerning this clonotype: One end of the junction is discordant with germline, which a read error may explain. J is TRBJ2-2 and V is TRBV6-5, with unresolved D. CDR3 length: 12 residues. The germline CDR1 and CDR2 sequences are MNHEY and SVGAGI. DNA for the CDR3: TGTGCCAACAGTTACTCAGGCGGGGAGCTGTTTTTT. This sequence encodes CANSYSGGELFF.

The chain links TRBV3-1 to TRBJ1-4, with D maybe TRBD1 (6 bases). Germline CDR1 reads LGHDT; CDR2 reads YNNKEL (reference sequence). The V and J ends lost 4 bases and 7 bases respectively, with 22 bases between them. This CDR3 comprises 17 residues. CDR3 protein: CASSPPGLWGLSEKLFF. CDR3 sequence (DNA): TGTGCCAGCAGCCCGCCGGGACTCTGGGGGCTTAGTGAAAAACTGTTTTTT.

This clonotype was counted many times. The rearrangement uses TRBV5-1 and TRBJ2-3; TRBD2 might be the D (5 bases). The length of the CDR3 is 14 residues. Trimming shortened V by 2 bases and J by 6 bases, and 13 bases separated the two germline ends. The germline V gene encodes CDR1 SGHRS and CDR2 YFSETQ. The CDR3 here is CASSLLGVGDTQYF. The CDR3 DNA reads TGCGCCAGCAGCTTACTCGGGGTCGGGGATACGCAGTATTTT. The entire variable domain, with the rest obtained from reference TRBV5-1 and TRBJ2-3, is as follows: KAGVTQTPRYLIKTRGQQVTLSCSPISGHRSVSWYQQTPGQGLQFLFEYFSETQRNKGNFPGRFSGRQFSNSRSEMNVSTLELGDSALYLCASSLLGVGDTQYFGPGTRLTVL.

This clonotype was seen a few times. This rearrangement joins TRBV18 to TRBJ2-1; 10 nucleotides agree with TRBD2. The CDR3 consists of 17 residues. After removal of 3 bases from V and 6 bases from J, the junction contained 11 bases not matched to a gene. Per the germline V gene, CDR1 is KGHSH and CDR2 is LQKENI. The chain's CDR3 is CASSPGSGRAVGNEQFF. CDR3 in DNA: TGTGCCAGCTCACCGGGGAGCGGGAGGGCCGTCGGCAATGAGCAGTTCTTC. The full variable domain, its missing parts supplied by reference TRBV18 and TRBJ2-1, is NAGVMQNPRHLVRRRGQEARLRCSPMKGHSHVYWYRQLPEEGLKFMVYLQKENIIDESGMPKERFSAEFPKEGPSILRIQQVVRGDSAAYFCASSPGSGRAVGNEQFFGPGTRLTVL.

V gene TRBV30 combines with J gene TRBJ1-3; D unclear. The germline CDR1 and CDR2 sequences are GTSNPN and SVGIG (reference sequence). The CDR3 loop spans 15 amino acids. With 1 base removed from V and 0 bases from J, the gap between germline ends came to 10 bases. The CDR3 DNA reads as TGTGCCTGGAGTGGAGACCCAACCTCTGGAAACACCATATATTTT. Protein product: CAWSGDPTSGNTIYF.

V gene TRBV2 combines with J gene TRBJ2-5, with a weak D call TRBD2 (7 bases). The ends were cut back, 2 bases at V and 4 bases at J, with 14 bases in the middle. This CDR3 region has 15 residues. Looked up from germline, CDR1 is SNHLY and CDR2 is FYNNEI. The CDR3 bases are TGTGCCAGCAGTGAATCGGGGGGCTATCGAGAGACCCAGTACTTC. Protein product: CASSESGGYRETQYF.

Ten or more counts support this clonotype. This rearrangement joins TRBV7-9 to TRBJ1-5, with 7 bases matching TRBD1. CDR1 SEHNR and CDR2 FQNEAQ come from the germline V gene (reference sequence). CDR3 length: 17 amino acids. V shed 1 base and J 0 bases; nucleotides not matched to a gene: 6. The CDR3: CASSLDRTGNSNQPQHF. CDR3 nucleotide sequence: TGTGCCAGCAGCTTAGATCGGACAGGCAATAGCAATCAGCCCCAGCATTTT. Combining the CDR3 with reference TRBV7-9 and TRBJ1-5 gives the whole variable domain DTGVSQNPRHKITKRGQNVTFRCDPISEHNRLYWYRQTLGQGPEFLTYFQNEAQLEKSRLLSDRFSAERPKGSFSTLEIQRTEQGDSAMYLCASSLDRTGNSNQPQHFGDGTRLSIL.

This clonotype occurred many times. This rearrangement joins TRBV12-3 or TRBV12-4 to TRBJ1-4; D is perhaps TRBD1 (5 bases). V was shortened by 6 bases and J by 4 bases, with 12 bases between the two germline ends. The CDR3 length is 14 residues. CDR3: CASSSRQSNEKLFF. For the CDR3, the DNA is TGTGCCAGCAGCTCAAGACAGAGTAATGAAAAACTGTTTTTT.

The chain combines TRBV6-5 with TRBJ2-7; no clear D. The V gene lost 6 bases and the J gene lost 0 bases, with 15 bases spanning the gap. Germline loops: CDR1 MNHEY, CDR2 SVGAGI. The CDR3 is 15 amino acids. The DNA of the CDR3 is TGTGCCAGCAGCTCCACCGACTGGAGCTCCTACGAGCAGTACTTC. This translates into CASSSTDWSSYEQYF.